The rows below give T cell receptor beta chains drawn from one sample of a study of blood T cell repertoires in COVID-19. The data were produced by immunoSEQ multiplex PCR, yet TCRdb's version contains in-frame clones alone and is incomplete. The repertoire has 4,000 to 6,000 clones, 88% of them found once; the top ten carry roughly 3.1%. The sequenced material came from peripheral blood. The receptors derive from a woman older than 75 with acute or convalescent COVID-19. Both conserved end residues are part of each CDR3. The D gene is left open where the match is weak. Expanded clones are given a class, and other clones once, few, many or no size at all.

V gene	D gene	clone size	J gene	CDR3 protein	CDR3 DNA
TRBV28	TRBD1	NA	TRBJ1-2	CASRAGTELNYGYTF	TGTGCCAGCAGAGCCGGGACAGAACTTAACTATGGCTACACCTTC
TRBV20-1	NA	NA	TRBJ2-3	CSASRALTQYF	TGCAGTGCTTCGCGGGCCTTAACGCAGTATTTT
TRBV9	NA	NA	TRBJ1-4	CASSPAPEGVEKLFF	TGTGCCAGCAGCCCCGCCCCAGAGGGGGTAGAAAAACTGTTTTTT
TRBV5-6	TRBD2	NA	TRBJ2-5	CARSWRGAGETQYF	TGTGCCCGCAGCTGGCGGGGGGCGGGGGAGACCCAGTACTTC
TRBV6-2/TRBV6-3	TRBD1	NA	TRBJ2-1	CASSSVRDRARDEQFF	TGTGCCAGCAGTTCTGTACGGGACAGGGCTAGGGATGAGCAGTTCTTC
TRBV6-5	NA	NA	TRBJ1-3	CASWQRSGNTIYF	TGTGCCAGCTGGCAGCGCTCTGGAAACACCATATATTTT
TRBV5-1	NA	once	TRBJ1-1	CASSQRAWDTEAFF	TGCGCCAGCAGTCAGAGGGCGTGGGACACTGAAGCTTTCTTT
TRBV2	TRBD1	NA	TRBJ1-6	CASSERQGVDSPLHF	TGTGCCAGCAGTGAGAGGCAGGGGGTGGATTCACCCCTCCACTTT
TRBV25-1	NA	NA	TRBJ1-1	CASRFASGSAFF	TGTGCCAGCAGGTTCGCATCAGGCTCAGCTTTCTTT
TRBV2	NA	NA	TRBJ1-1	CASTPEMNTEAFF	TGTGCCAGCACCCCTGAGATGAACACTGAAGCTTTCTTT
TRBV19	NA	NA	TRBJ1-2	CASSIDEENYGYTF	TGTGCCAGTAGTATAGACGAGGAGAACTATGGCTACACCTTC
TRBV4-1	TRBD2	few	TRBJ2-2	CASSQATSSSFTGELFF	TGCGCCAGCAGCCAAGCGACTAGCTCGAGCTTCACCGGGGAGCTGTTTTTT
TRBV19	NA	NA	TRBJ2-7	CASSPRPTVDEQYF	TGTGCCAGTAGTCCCAGGCCTACGGTGGACGAGCAGTACTTC
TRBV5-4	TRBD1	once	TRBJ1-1	CASSPWDSQNTEAFF	TGTGCCAGCAGCCCCTGGGACAGCCAGAACACTGAAGCTTTCTTT
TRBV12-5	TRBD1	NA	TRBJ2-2	CASGKGQSNTGELFF	TGTGCTAGTGGGAAGGGACAGTCGAACACCGGGGAGCTGTTTTTT
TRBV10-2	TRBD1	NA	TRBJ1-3	CASRADRTRGNTIYF	TGCGCCAGCAGGGCGGACAGGACGAGGGGAAACACCATATATTTT
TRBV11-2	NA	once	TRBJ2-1	CASSLSGNEQFF	TGTGCCAGCAGCTTAAGCGGCAATGAGCAGTTCTTC
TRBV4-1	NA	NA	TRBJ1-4	CASSQVPTLGDEKLFF	TGCGCCAGCAGCCAAGTACCGACCCTAGGGGATGAAAAACTGTTTTTT
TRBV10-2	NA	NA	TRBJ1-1	CASRADRQTEAFF	TGCGCCAGCAGGGCTGACAGGCAAACTGAAGCTTTCTTT
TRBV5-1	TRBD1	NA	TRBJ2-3	CASSLDTRDRETDTQYF	TGCGCCAGCAGCTTGGACACCCGGGACAGAGAGACGGATACGCAGTATTTT
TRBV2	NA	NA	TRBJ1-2	CASSEDGAYGYTF	TGTGCCAGCAGTGAAGATGGGGCCTATGGCTACACCTTC
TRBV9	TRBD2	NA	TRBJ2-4	CASSVGGPGGNIQYF	TGTGCCAGCAGCGTAGGAGGCCCCGGGGGGAACATTCAGTACTTC
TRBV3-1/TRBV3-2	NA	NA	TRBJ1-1	CASRRGSEAFF	TGTGCCAGCAGACGAGGGAGTGAAGCTTTCTTT
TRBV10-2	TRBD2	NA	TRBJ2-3	CASSQISGGGTNTQYF	TGCGCCAGCAGTCAAATAAGCGGGGGGGGTACGAATACGCAGTATTTT
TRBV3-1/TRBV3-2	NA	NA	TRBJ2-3	CASSPGRGGDTQYF	TGTGCCAGCAGCCCCGGGCGGGGAGGAGATACGCAGTATTTT
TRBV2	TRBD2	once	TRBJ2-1	CASSLKVPGLAGVSYNEQFF	TGTGCCAGCAGTCTGAAGGTACCGGGACTAGCGGGTGTCTCCTACAATGAGCAGTTCTTC
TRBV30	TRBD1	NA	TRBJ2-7	CAWSGGQGIGEYF	TGTGCCTGGAGTGGGGGACAGGGGATCGGAGAGTACTTC
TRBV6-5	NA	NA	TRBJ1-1	CASSLVGRGSSEAFF	TGTGCCAGCAGCCTGGTAGGGCGGGGCTCGTCTGAAGCTTTCTTT
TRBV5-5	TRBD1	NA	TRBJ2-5	CASSLVGTGKETQYF	TGTGCCAGCAGCTTGGTGGGGACAGGGAAGGAGACCCAGTACTTC
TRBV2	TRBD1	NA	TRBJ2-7	CASSEGGTGAYEQYF	TGTGCCAGCAGTGAAGGGGGGACAGGGGCCTACGAGCAGTACTTC
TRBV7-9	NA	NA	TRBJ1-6	CASSLPPSPLHF	TGTGCCAGCAGCTTACCCCCATCACCCCTCCACTTT
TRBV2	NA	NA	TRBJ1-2	CASSDRRTIGYTF	TGTGCCAGCAGTGATCGTAGGACAATCGGCTACACCTTC
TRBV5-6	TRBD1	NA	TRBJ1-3	CASSSTPGTAGNTIYF	TGTGCCAGCAGCTCAACACCCGGGACAGCTGGAAACACCATATATTTT
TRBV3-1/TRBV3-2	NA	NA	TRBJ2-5	CASSHWGEFQETQYF	TGTGCCAGCAGCCATTGGGGGGAGTTCCAAGAGACCCAGTACTTC
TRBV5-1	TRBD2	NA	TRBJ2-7	CASSLGTSGAAYEQYF	TGCGCCAGCAGCTTGGGGACTAGCGGGGCAGCCTACGAGCAGTACTTC
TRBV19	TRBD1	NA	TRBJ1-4	CATRDRGQTNEKLFF	TGTGCCACCCGGGACAGGGGGCAGACCAATGAAAAACTGTTTTTT
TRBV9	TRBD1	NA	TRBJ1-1	CASSPGQGRGGSSEAFF	TGTGCCAGCAGCCCTGGACAGGGGAGGGGCGGGAGTTCTGAAGCTTTCTTT
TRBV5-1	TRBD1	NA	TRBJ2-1	CASSLGQGLLNEQFF	TGCGCCAGCAGCTTGGGACAGGGCCTCCTTAATGAGCAGTTCTTC
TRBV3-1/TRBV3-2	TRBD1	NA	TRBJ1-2	CASSQGGTDGYTF	TGTGCCAGCAGCCAAGGGGGGACAGATGGCTACACCTTC
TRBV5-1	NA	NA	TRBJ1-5	CASSPNGGLQPQHF	TGCGCCAGCAGCCCCAACGGGGGATTGCAGCCCCAGCATTTT
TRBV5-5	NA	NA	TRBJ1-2	CASKPGTPNYGYIF	TGTGCCAGCAAACCCGGGACTCCTAACTATGGCTACATCTTC
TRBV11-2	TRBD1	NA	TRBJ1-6	CASSRRAGGSSYNSPLHF	TGTGCCAGCAGCCGAAGGGCAGGGGGCAGCTCCTATAATTCACCCCTCCACTTT
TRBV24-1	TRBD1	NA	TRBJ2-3	CATSPGTGGVTDTQYF	TGTGCCACCAGTCCCGGGACAGGGGGGGTCACAGATACGCAGTATTTT
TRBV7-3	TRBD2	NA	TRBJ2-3	CASSLQPSGGMSTQYF	TGTGCCAGCAGCTTACAGCCTAGCGGGGGGATGAGTACGCAGTATTTT
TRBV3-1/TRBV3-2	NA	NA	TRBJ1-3	CASSQWGENTIYF	TGTGCCAGCAGCCAATGGGGCGAAAACACCATATATTTT
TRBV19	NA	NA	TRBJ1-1	CASSQQVDTEAFF	TGTGCCAGTAGCCAACAGGTGGACACTGAAGCTTTCTTT
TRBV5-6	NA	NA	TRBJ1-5	CASSLGRNQPQHF	TGTGCCAGCAGCTTGGGGCGCAATCAGCCCCAGCATTTT
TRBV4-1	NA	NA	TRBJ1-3	CASSGGGNTIYF	TGCGCCAGCAGTGGAGGAGGAAACACCATATATTTT
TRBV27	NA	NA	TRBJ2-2	CASSSGGSGTGELFF	TGTGCCAGCTCCTCGGGTGGGAGCGGCACCGGGGAGCTGTTTTTT
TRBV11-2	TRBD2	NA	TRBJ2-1	CASRPSGGSYNEQFF	TGTGCCAGCAGACCTAGCGGGGGCTCCTACAATGAGCAGTTCTTC
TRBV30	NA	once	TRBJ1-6	CAWSVKVHVRQANSPLHF	TGTGCCTGGAGTGTAAAGGTGCACGTCCGACAGGCCAATTCACCCCTCCACTTT